Detailed here is one T cell receptor beta chain. Antigen specificity is unknown. This specimen belongs to a study of T cells in Graves' hyperthyroidism and ophthalmopathy. Study results and limitations: The model anticipated ophthalmopathy a median about six months pre-onset. Ophthalmopathy and stable hyperthyroidism were separated by a 13 V-J model.

Amplification of TCR beta CDR3 regions was performed using RNA transcripts as template. HTBI primers drove first-round RT-PCR of the TCR CDR3. TCRdb analysed the multiplex PCR reads with MiXCR anew, one entry per CDR3 protein. The profile covers roughly 750,000 distinct CDR3 sequences, with around 17% appearing a single time and 8.4% taken by the ten largest. On the basis of clinical symptoms, serum thyroxine and TRAb, thyroid ultrasound and orbital computed tomography, diagnoses were made. The V end was cut by 4 bases, the J end by 0 bases, with 10 bases between. The CDR3 is made up of 15 amino acids. Germline V gene lookup returns CDR1 MGHRA and CDR2 YSYEKL.

This clonotype was sampled from a young man with Graves' hyperthyroidism. Sequences were obtained from blood. The V gene is TRBV4-1, the J gene TRBJ2-4; no clear D gene. CDR3 nucleotides: TGCGCCAGCAGCCCTTTTGGCCTAGCCAAAAACATTCAGTACTTC. Its protein product is CASSPFGLAKNIQYF.